This TCR beta chain was obtained from a study of blood T cell repertoires in COVID-19. Overall study context: The United States, Italy and Spain supplied acute and convalescent COVID-19 samples. Sources were T cells, B-cell-depleted T cells, or PBMCs; the material itself was cDNA or gDNA.

The data were produced by immunoSEQ multiplex PCR, yet TCRdb's version contains in-frame clones alone and is incomplete. Of roughly 20,000 clones in the sample, approximately 92% were seen once. The sequenced material came from peripheral blood. This clonotype was obtained from a man between 65 and 80 years old with active COVID-19.

The CDR3 reads CASSPTASGSGNIQYF. For the CDR3, the DNA is TGCGCCAGCAGCCCGACGGCTAGCGGGAGCGGAAACATTCAGTACTTC. V and J are TRBV5-1 and TRBJ2-4; TRBD2 aligns across 10 bases. This CDR3 region has 16 residues. The J segment lost 6 bases and the V segment lost 4 bases, leaving 10 bases of the junction unmatched. Germline V gene lookup returns CDR1 SGHRS and CDR2 YFSETQ.